The 12 T cell receptor beta chains reported below all come from one sample, sequenced in a study of beta chain features in type 1 diabetes. Study-level points and caveats: All four CD4+ subsets from Type 1 diabetes patients carried moderately but significantly shorter TCRB CDR3s.

Their antigen targets remain unknown. TCRB transcripts that were expressed got sequenced, as all of the isolated RNA had been reverse transcribed. Here immunoSEQ multiplex PCR was the method, and the copy in TCRdb shows in-frame clones only, minus some. This repertoire shows 120,000 to 150,000 clones, about 13% found once; its top ten account for 1.3%. Input material: central memory CD4+ T cells from blood. The receptor source for this set is a man aged 18 to 29 with type 1 diabetes.

This clone has only a few counts. The V gene is TRBV9, the J gene TRBJ1-4; D is unresolved. Deletions cut 3 bases from V and 7 bases from J, with 16 bases between. The CDR3 runs 15 residues. Germline V lookup: CDR1 SGDLS, CDR2 YYNGEE. The CDR3 protein is CASSEALGVGEKLFF. CDR3 sequence (DNA): TGTGCCAGCAGCGAGGCTTTGGGCGTTGGTGAAAAACTGTTTTTT.

The rearrangement uses TRBV11-2 and TRBJ2-5; a weak D match, TRBD2 (5 bases). The CDR3 is 16 residues long. Germline V gene data show CDR1 as SGHAT and CDR2 as FQNNGV. V lost 0 bases and J lost 4, with 15 bases in between. The CDR3: CASSLDPTGWGETQYF. Here the CDR3 DNA reads TGTGCCAGCAGCTTAGATCCGACGGGATGGGGAGAGACCCAGTACTTC.

This chain uses TRBV30 with TRBJ1-2; 9 bases align to TRBD1. The CDR3 runs to 16 residues. The V segment lost 4 bases and the J segment 6 bases; nucleotides outside the gene matches: 15. Germline loops: CDR1 GTSNPN, CDR2 SVGIG (reference sequence). The CDR3 is CAWMNPIQGAGDGYTF. DNA of the CDR3: TGTGCCTGGATGAACCCGATACAGGGGGCAGGTGATGGCTACACCTTC.

In its sample, this clone was seen a few times. The chain joins TRBV30 to TRBJ2-2; D ambiguous. The CDR3 is 11 amino acids. Germline V lookup: CDR1 GTSNPN, CDR2 SVGIG (reference sequence). V gave up 2 bases and J gave up 7 bases, with 5 bases separating them. The CDR3 nucleotides read TGTGCCTGGAGTAGGGTCGGGGAGCTGTTTTTT. Its protein is CAWSRVGELFF.

This clone was observed many times. The V call is TRBV14, the J call TRBJ2-1; 8 nucleotides line up with TRBD2. V trimming: 4 bases; J trimming: 13 bases; junction bases outside the gene matches: 6. Germline V gene sequence: CDR1 SGHDN, CDR2 FVKESK. The CDR3 has 12 amino acids. CDR3 nucleotides: TGTGCCAGCAGCCCTGGACTAGCACATCAGTTCTTC. Its protein is CASSPGLAHQFF.

The V gene is TRBV11-2, the J gene TRBJ1-4, with D unresolved. This CDR3 is built from 12 residues. Germline values: CDR1 SGHAT, CDR2 FQNNGV. V lost 5 bases and J lost 13, with 14 bases in between. CDR3 loop: CASSVEFRGLFF. The CDR3, as DNA: TGTGCCAGCAGCGTCGAATTCCGCGGACTGTTTTTT.

This clone was counted a single time. The V and J genes are TRBV7-2 and TRBJ1-4; D gene unclear. CDR1 SGHTA and CDR2 FQGNSA come from the germline V gene. This CDR3 spans 15 amino acids. V lost 5 bases, J lost 6 bases, and 16 bases lay in between. Here the CDR3 reads CASSLTWVKDEKLFF. The CDR3 DNA reads TGTGCCAGCAGCCTAACGTGGGTTAAGGATGAAAAACTGTTTTTT.

Concerning this clone: Other nucleotide sequences in the sample specify the same CDR3. The V call is TRBV28, the J call TRBJ2-7, with 8 bases fitting TRBD2. Germline V gives CDR1 MDHEN, CDR2 SYDVKM. V dropped 6 bases and J dropped 7; count of bases not matched to a gene: 5. CDR3 length: 12 residues. CDR3 sequence: CASRYSGGEQYF. The CDR3 DNA follows: TGTGCCAGCAGATACAGCGGGGGTGAGCAGTACTTC.

The genes are TRBV9 and TRBJ2-3; D possibly matches TRBD1 or TRBD2 (5 bases each). CDR3 length: 15 amino acids. Looked up from germline, CDR1 is SGDLS and CDR2 is YYNGEE. Trimming removed 1 base at V and 3 bases at J, with 12 bases between. CDR3 loop: CASSVSRGITDTQYF. DNA for the CDR3: TGTGCCAGCAGCGTAAGCCGGGGCATAACAGATACGCAGTATTTT. Full variable domain (missing parts from reference TRBV9 and TRBJ2-3): DSGVTQTPKHLITATGQRVTLRCSPRSGDLSVYWYQQSLDQGLQFLIQYYNGEERAKGNILERFSAQQFPDLHSELNLSSLELGDSALYFCASSVSRGITDTQYFGPGTRLTVL.

This clone was counted a few times. Here the CDR3 reads CASRSNVRGPLIAKLFF. The CDR3 DNA sequence: TGCGCCAGCAGAAGCAACGTCAGGGGGCCCCTGATCGCAAAACTGTTTTTT. The chain links TRBV4-1 to TRBJ1-4; 8 bases are shared with TRBD1. The length of the CDR3 is 17 residues. Germline V gene lookup returns CDR1 MGHRA and CDR2 YSYEKL. J was trimmed by 10 bases and V by 6 bases; bases with no gene match: 19.

This clone was found a few times. This chain joins TRBV18 and TRBJ2-1; 8 nucleotides match TRBD1. The germline V gene has CDR1 KGHSH and CDR2 LQKENI. With V trimmed by 3 bases and J by 8 bases, 0 bases remained unmatched. The CDR3 extends over 12 amino acids. The CDR3 region has the DNA TGTGCCAGCTCACCGACAGGGGATGAGCAGTTCTTC. It encodes CASSPTGDEQFF.

This clone was detected only a few times. The J gene is TRBJ2-5, the V gene TRBV18; D ambiguous. Germline V gene sequence: CDR1 KGHSH, CDR2 LQKENI. V lost 5 bases and J 1 base, leaving 8 bases between the germline ends. The CDR3 extends over 13 amino acids. The CDR3 nucleotides are TGTGCCAGCTCAGGAAGCGCCCAAGAGACCCAGTACTTC. This translates into CASSGSAQETQYF.